This T cell receptor (beta chain) was recorded in a study of blood T cells in healthy people across ages. Study-level results: The authors considered diversity estimates from one million T cells to be underestimates.

Between the trimmed V and J ends, which lost 3 bases and 1 base, there was a span of 6 bases. Looked up from germline, CDR1 is SQVTM and CDR2 is ANQGSEA. CDR3 size: 12 residues. With respect to this clonotype: Its matching antigen is unknown.

A sample-barcoded 5' primer and a J-beta primer mix were used in a second PCR of about 7 to 11 cycles. From the 5' RACE reads, TCRdb called clonotypes with MiXCR, one entry per CDR3 protein. The sample has 1.2 million to 1.5 million distinct CDR3 sequences; 42% are singletons. Sequences were obtained from blood. The chain employs TRBV29-1 and TRBJ1-2, with D hard to call. This sequence originates from a woman between 18 and 29 years old in good health. The CDR3 region is CSVDGGNYGYTF. The CDR3 DNA follows: TGCAGCGTTGACGGTGGTAACTATGGCTACACCTTC.